This TCR beta chain emerged from a study of vaccination and CD4 T cells after COVID-19. Turning to the study itself: Sampling after COVID took place at a median of around 91 days (range 35 to 161) following diagnosis. Control wells got either CEFX epitopes, HIV-1 Nef peptides, or no peptide at all.

V lost 1 base, J lost 7 bases, and 8 bases lay in between. CDR1 and CDR2 (germline): SGHAT, FQNNGV. The CDR3 loop spans 14 amino acids. The Oncomine TCR Beta short-read assay sequenced DNA from cultured CD4+ T cells. One entry per CDR3 protein results from TCRdb running MiXCR on the PCR reads. This table has about 12,000 distinct CDR3 sequences, roughly 30% appearing once. On this clonotype: Its target is unknown.

The treatment here: approximately nine-day PBMC culture with coronavirus spike peptide pools or control peptides (ViraFEST assay). Peptide pools at 9.5 to 10 ug/ml, together with around 10 IU/ml IL-2, were added to cultures of some 2 million PBMCs per well. V gene TRBV11-2 combines with J gene TRBJ1-6; D gene ambiguous. The sequenced sample was CD4+ T cells from blood, cultured in vitro, obtained after SARS-CoV-2 vaccination. The sequence derives from a human donor who had recovered from COVID-19. The chain's CDR3 is CASSLVGNNSPLHF. DNA of the CDR3: TGTGCCAGCAGCTTAGTAGGGAACAATTCACCCCTCCACTTT.